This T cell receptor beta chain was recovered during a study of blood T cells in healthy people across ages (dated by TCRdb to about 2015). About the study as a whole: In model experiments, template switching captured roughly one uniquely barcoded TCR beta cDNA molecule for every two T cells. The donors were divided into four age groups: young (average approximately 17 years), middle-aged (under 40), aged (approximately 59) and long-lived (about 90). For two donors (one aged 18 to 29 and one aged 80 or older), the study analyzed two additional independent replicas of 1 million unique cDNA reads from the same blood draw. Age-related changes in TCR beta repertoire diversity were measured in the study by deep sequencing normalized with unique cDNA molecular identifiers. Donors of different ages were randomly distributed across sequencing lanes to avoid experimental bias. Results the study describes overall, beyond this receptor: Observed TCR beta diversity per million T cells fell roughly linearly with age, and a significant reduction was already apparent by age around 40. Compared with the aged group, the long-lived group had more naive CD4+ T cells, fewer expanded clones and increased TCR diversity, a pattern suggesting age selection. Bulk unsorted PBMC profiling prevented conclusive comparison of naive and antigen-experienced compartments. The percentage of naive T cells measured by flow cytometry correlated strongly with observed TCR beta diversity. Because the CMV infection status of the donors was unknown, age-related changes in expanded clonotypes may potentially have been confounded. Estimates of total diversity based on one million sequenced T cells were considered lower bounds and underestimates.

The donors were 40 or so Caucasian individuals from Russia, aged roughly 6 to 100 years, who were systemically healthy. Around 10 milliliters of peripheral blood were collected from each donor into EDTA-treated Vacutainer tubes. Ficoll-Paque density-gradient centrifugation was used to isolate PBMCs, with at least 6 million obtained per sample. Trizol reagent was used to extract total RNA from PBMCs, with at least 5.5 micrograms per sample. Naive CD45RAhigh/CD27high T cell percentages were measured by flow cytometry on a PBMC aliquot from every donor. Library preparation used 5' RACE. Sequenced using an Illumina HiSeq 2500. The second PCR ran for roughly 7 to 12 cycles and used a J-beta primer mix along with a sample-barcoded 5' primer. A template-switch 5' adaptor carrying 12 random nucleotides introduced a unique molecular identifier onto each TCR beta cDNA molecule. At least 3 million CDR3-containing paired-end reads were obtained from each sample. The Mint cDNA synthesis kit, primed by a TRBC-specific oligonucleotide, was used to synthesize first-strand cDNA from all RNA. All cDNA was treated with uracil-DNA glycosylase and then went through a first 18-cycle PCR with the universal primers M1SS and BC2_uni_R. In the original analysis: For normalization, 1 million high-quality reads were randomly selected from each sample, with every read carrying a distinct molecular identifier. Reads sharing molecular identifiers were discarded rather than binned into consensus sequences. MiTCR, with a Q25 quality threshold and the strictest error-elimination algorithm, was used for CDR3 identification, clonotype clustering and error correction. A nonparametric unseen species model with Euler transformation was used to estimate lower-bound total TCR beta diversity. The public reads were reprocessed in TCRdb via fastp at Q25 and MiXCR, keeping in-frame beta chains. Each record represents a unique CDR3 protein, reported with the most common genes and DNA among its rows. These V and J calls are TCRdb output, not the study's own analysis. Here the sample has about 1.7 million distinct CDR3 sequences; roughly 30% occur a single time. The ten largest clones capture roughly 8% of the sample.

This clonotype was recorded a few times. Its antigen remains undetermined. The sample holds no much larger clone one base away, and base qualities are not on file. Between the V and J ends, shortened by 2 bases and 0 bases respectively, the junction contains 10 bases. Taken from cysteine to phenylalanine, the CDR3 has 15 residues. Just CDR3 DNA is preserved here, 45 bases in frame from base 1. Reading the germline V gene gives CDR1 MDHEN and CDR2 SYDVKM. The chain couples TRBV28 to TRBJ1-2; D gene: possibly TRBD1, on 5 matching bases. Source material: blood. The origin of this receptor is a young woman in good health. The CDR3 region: CASSLRGPANYGYTF. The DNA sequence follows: TGTGCCAGCAGTTTAAGGGGACCCGCTAACTATGGCTACACCTTC.